The 21 T cell receptor beta chains reported below all come from one sample, sequenced in a study of shared clonotypes between healthy human individuals. Sequenced by immunoSEQ multiplex PCR; TCRdb stores in-frame clones only, minus some. The repertoire includes roughly 1,000,000 clones, approximately 78% of them detected once, and 0.6% to 0.75% sits in the top ten. The sequenced material came from memory CD4+ T cells from PBMCs. Subset in this sample: CD45RA-negative fraction. The receptors stem from a man younger than 35 in good health. Some clones in this sample may be carry-over from other donors' samples.

The V call is TRBV2, the J call TRBJ1-1; D uncertain. This CDR3 spans 12 amino acids. Trimming took 5 bases from V and 6 from J, leaving 10 bases between them. Germline V CDR1 and CDR2: SNHLY, FYNNEI. The CDR3 DNA reads as TGTGCCAGCAGTCCCCGTCGCTCTGAAGCTTTCTTT. This gives the protein CASSPRRSEAFF. Looking up the rest from reference TRBV2 and TRBJ1-1 gives the full variable domain: EPEVTQTPSHQVTQMGQEVILRCVPISNHLYFYWYRQILGQKVEFLVSFYNNEISEKSEIFDDQFSVERPDGSNFTLKIRSTKLEDSAMYFCASSPRRSEAFFGQGTRLTVV.

The DNA for the CDR3 is TGTGCCATCAGTGATATCGGGAGGATCTCCTACGAGCAGTACTTC. It translates to CAISDIGRISYEQYF. The chain recombines TRBV10-3 with TRBJ2-7, with 7 bases aligning to TRBD2. Germline V gene sequence: CDR1 ENHRY, CDR2 SYGVKD. V was pared by 3 bases and J by 0 bases, with 5 bases of the junction left unmatched. This CDR3 region has 15 residues.

This clone was recorded only once. The chain carries TRBV28 and TRBJ2-3; 7 positions match TRBD2. Losses at the gene ends were 6 bases for V and 4 bases for J; bases not matched to a gene: 10. Germline V CDR1 and CDR2: MDHEN, SYDVKM. CDR3 length: 15 amino acids. The CDR3 loop reads CASSPGGRGADTQYF. CDR3 coding DNA: TGTGCCAGCAGCCCCGGGGGGAGGGGCGCAGATACGCAGTATTTT.

The chain carries TRBV7-9 and TRBJ2-3; D perhaps matches TRBD2 (6 bases). The CDR3 covers 16 residues. Germline V gives CDR1 SEHNR, CDR2 FQNEAQ (reference sequence). Trimming stripped 1 base from V and 3 bases from J, with 14 bases between. The CDR3 here is CASSLVTAGWTDTQYF. CDR3 nucleotide sequence: TGTGCCAGCAGCTTAGTTACGGCGGGATGGACAGATACGCAGTATTTT.

This CDR3 reads CASRPSRGREQYF. The CDR3 nucleotides read TGTGCCAGCAGGCCCTCAAGGGGTAGGGAGCAGTACTTC. The gene calls are TRBV28 and TRBJ2-7; perhaps TRBD1 as D (5 bases). CDR1 is MDHEN and CDR2 is SYDVKM in the germline V gene. The CDR3 extends over 13 amino acids. Trimming removed 6 bases at V and 7 bases at J, with 16 bases between.

This rearrangement joins TRBV28 to TRBJ1-4; possibly TRBD1 for D (5 bases). Germline V gene lookup returns CDR1 MDHEN and CDR2 SYDVKM. CDR3 length equals 13 residues. Trimming removed 6 bases at V and 8 bases at J, with 13 bases between. DNA for the CDR3: TGTGCCAGCAGCCCTGGGGGAAGCGAAAAACTGTTTTTT. Translating gives CASSPGGSEKLFF.

This clone was found a few times. The chain links TRBV7-8 to TRBJ2-5; 8 bases are a match to TRBD2. The CDR3 runs 13 residues. Germline CDR1 is SGHVS and CDR2 is FQNEAQ. The ends lost 5 bases at V and 5 bases at J; junction bases unmatched: 4. The CDR3 nucleotides read TGTGCCAGCAGCCGAAGCGGGAGTGAGACCCAGTACTTC. This translates into CASSRSGSETQYF.

Details on this clone: A far larger clone is one base from this, pointing to a likely read error. The chain has TRBV7-9 and TRBJ2-7, with 9 positions matching TRBD2. Germline V CDR1 and CDR2: SEHNR, FQNEAQ (reference sequence). The CDR3 sequence is 16 residues long. The CDR3 reads CASGLMAGGKFYEQYF. CDR3 nucleotide sequence: TGTGCCAGCGGCTTAATGGCGGGAGGGAAATTCTACGAGCAGTACTTC.

The chain combines TRBV2 with TRBJ2-3, with 11 bases fitting TRBD2. The CDR3 runs 16 residues. V lost 6 bases, J lost 1 base, and 6 bases stayed unmatched. Germline assignment: CDR1 SNHLY and CDR2 FYNNEI. CDR3 residues: CASSNPLAGGTDTQYF. CDR3 bases: TGTGCCAGCAGCAATCCACTAGCGGGAGGCACAGATACGCAGTATTTT.

This clone was recorded a few times. The chain has TRBV18 and TRBJ2-2, with D unclear. Trimming removed 1 base from V and 4 bases from J, with 10 bases in between. This CDR3 region has 15 residues. Germline loops: CDR1 KGHSH, CDR2 LQKENI. CDR3 sequence: CASSPLSGTTGELFF. The CDR3 nucleotides are TGTGCCAGCTCACCACTATCAGGAACCACCGGGGAGCTGTTTTTT.

This clone has a handful of counts. J is TRBJ2-7 and V is TRBV7-6; D not certain. The germline V gene encodes CDR1 SGHVS and CDR2 FNYEAQ. The CDR3 is 13 residues long. The V end lost 5 bases, the J end lost 3 bases, and 11 bases lay between the germline ends. CDR3 residues: CASSPTFNYEQYF. The CDR3 nucleotides read TGTGCCAGCAGCCCAACCTTCAACTACGAGCAGTACTTC.

CDR3 region: CASSLIGGQGEAFF. CDR3 nucleotides: TGTGCCAGCAGCTTAATAGGAGGACAGGGGGAAGCTTTCTTT. The J gene is TRBJ1-1, the V gene TRBV7-3, with 9 bases fitting TRBD1. The CDR3 sequence is 14 residues long. J was trimmed by 8 bases and V by 1 base; bases with no gene match: 5. The V gene's germline CDR1 is SGHTA and CDR2 FQGTGA.

DNA of the CDR3: TGTGCCAGCAGCTTAGATCGTTTTGGGGAGCTGTTTTTT. Translated: CASSLDRFGELFF. This chain connects TRBV11-2 to TRBJ2-2; no firm D call. Germline lookup yields CDR1 SGHAT and CDR2 FQNNGV. Trimming pared 0 bases from V and 8 bases from J, leaving 7 bases between. The CDR3 loop spans 13 amino acids.

The chain joins TRBV10-3 to TRBJ1-3; D not certain. This CDR3 has 13 residues. CDR1 and CDR2 from the germline V gene are ENHRY and SYGVKD. V gave up 11 bases and J gave up 4 bases, with 15 bases separating them. The DNA for the CDR3 is TGTGCCCTATCGCGAGACGCCGGAAACACCATATATTTT. It translates to CALSRDAGNTIYF.

This clone was recorded once. This sequence joins TRBV14 and TRBJ2-7, with TRBD2 as a possible D gene (6 bases). Germline V gene data show CDR1 as SGHDN and CDR2 as FVKESK. Trimming removed 4 bases at V and 4 bases at J, with 17 bases between. This CDR3 is built from 15 residues. The CDR3 sequence is CASSRGRLGDYEQYF. CDR3 nucleotides: TGTGCCAGCAGCCGAGGGAGACTAGGCGATTACGAGCAGTACTTC.

This rearrangement joins TRBV7-8 to TRBJ2-5; perhaps TRBD2 as D (5 bases). This CDR3 has 17 residues. V was clipped by 7 bases and J by 4 bases, with 25 bases between them. From germline, CDR1 is SGHVS and CDR2 FQNEAQ. The CDR3 DNA follows: TGTGCCAGCACAATGATACAAAGGTCCGGACTGGGAGAGACCCAGTACTTC. It yields the protein CASTMIQRSGLGETQYF.

The count of this clone is one. This chain uses TRBV27 with TRBJ2-6; TRBD2 agrees at 7 bases. CDR1 MNHEY and CDR2 SMNVEV come from the germline V gene (reference sequence). This CDR3 has 15 residues. Trimming took 4 bases from V and 2 from J; bases not matched to a gene: 2. CDR3 bases: TGTGCCAGCAGTTCTCTAGCGGCTGGGGCCAACGTCCTGACTTTC. This gives the protein CASSSLAAGANVLTF.

The V and J genes are TRBV19 and TRBJ2-2; TRBD1 might be the D (5 bases). The germline V gene has CDR1 LNHDA and CDR2 SQIVND (reference sequence). The CDR3 covers 17 residues. V shed 6 bases and J shed 3 bases, with 20 bases lying between them. CDR3 coding DNA: TGTGCCAGTAGCATGGCTGGTTGGCAGGGTTACACCGGGGAGCTGTTTTTT. Protein: CASSMAGWQGYTGELFF.

The chain carries TRBV7-2 and TRBJ2-1, with D maybe TRBD2 (5 bases). From germline, CDR1 is SGHTA and CDR2 FQGNSA. Trimming removed 3 bases at V and 5 bases at J, with 11 bases between. The CDR3 loop spans 14 amino acids. The CDR3 sequence: CASSFRGENNEQFF. The CDR3 bases are TGTGCCAGCAGCTTTCGGGGAGAAAACAATGAGCAGTTCTTC.

This chain links TRBV5-4 with TRBJ1-1; D unclear. CDR1 and CDR2 from the germline V gene are SGHNT and YYREEE (reference sequence). V dropped 1 base and J dropped 1 base, with 11 bases sitting between them. The CDR3 extends over 15 amino acids. The CDR3: CASSLIGGSNTEAFF. The CDR3 nucleotides are TGTGCCAGCAGCTTGATCGGCGGATCGAACACTGAAGCTTTCTTT.

CDR3 nucleotide sequence: TGTGCCAGCAGTTACCTCCCTGGACGGTTGAACACTGAAGCTTTCTTT. This encodes CASSYLPGRLNTEAFF. This chain links TRBV6-5 with TRBJ1-1; D gene uncertain. The CDR3 is made up of 16 amino acids. The germline gives CDR1 MNHEY, CDR2 SVGAGI. Trimming left V 2 bases short and J 0 bases short, with 13 bases between.